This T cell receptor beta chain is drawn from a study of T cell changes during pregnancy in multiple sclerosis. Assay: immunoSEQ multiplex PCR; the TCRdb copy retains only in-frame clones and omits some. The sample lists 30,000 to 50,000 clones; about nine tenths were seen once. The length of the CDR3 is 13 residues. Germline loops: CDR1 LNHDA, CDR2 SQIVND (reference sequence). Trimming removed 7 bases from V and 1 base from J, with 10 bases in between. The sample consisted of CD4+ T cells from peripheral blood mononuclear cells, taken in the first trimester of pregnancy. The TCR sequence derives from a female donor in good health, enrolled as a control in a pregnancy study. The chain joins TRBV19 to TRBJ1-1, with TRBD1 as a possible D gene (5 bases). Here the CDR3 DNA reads TGTGCCAGTAATCCAGGGCCGAACACTGAAGCTTTCTTT. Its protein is CASNPGPNTEAFF.